A single TCR beta chain is shown here with its context. Its antigen remains unidentified. The CDR3 extends over 13 amino acids. Trimming removed 8 bases from V and 2 bases from J; junction bases left unmatched: 4. In TCRdb, the 5' RACE reads were re-called with MiXCR into one record per CDR3 protein. The sample has 25,000 or so distinct CDR3 sequences; roughly 8% are singletons. This specimen belongs to a study of spatial heterogeneity in lung cancer. General study points: Ubiquitous expanded tumor TCRs surfaced in blood more at resection than they did at follow-up.

The time point was: sample taken at primary tumor resection. The sequenced material consisted of unsorted whole RNA from tumor, nontumor lung or frozen PBMC. The TCR originated in a female donor with early-stage non-small cell lung cancer. The chain employs TRBV12-3 or TRBV12-4 and TRBJ2-5, with TRBD1 matching over 8 bases. The material sequenced was PBMCs, taken at surgery. The CDR3 DNA is TGTGCCAGCGAGGGGACAGGTCAAGAGACCCAGTACTTC. Translating it yields CASEGTGQETQYF.